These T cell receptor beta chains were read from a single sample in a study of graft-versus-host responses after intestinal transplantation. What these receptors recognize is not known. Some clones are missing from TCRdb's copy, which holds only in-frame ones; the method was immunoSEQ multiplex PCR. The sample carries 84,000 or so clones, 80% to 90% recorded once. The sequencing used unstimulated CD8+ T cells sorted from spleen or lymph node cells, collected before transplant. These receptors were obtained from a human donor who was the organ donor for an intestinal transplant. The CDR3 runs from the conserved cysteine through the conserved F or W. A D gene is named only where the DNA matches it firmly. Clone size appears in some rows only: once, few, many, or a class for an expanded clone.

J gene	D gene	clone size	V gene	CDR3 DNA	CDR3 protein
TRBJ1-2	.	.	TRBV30	TGTGCCTGGAGTGCCCTCTATGGCTACACCTTC	CAWSALYGYTF
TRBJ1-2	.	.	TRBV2	TGTGCCAGCAGTACCAGAGTGAGTTGGAGCTATGGCTACACCTTC	CASSTRVSWSYGYTF
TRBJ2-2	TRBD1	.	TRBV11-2	TGTGCCAGCAGCCCGATCAGGGACAGGGGTACCGGGGAGCTGTTTTTT	CASSPIRDRGTGELFF
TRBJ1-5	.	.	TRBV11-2	TGTGCCAGCAGCTTAGATCCGTCCCAGCCCCAGCATTTT	CASSLDPSQPQHF
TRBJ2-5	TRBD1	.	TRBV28	TGTGCCAGCAGTTTAGACAGGGCGCAAGAGACCCAGTACTTC	CASSLDRAQETQYF
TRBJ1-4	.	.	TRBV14	TGTGCCAGCAGCCAAGGGTCCCAGGGCCCAATGAATGAAAAACTGTTTTTT	CASSQGSQGPMNEKLFF
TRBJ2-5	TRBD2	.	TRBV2	TGTGCCGGGGAGGGCAGAGAGACCCAGTACTTC	CAGEGRETQYF
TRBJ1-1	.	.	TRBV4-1	TGCGCCAGCAGCCAAGATCACAGGGTCCCTCGTTCGAACACTGAAGCTTTCTTT	CASSQDHRVPRSNTEAFF
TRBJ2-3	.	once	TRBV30	TGTGCCTGGAGCAAGGAGGGGGCCACTTATTCGGCAGATACGCAGTATTTT	CAWSKEGATYSADTQYF
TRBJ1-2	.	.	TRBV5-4	TGTGCCAGCAGCTTGGTAGGGCAAAACTATGGCTACACCTTC	CASSLVGQNYGYTF
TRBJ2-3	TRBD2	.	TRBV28	TGTGCCAGCAGTTTATTAGCGGGGGACACAGATACGCAGTATTTT	CASSLLAGDTDTQYF
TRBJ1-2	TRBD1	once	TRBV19	TGTGCCAGTAGTCCAGGGACAGAAGATAACTATGGCTACACCTTC	CASSPGTEDNYGYTF
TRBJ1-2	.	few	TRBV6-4	TGTGCCAGCAGTGACAGGGACTATGGCTACACCTTC	CASSDRDYGYTF
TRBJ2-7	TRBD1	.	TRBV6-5	TGTGCCAGCAGTCCGGGACAGTCCTACGAGCAGTACTTC	CASSPGQSYEQYF
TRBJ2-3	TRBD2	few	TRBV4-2	TGTGCCAGCAGCCAAGGGAGCGGGGGGGCCACAGATACGCAGTATTTT	CASSQGSGGATDTQYF
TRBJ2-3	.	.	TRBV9	TGTGCCAGCAGCGTTGGGCGGACAGATACGCAGTATTTT	CASSVGRTDTQYF
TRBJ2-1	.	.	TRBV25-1	TGTGCCAGCAGTCACGGGGTAAATGAGCAGTTCTTC	CASSHGVNEQFF
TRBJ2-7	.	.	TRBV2	TGTGCCAGCACCTGGCGGGGACCGGGCTACGAGCAGTACTTC	CASTWRGPGYEQYF
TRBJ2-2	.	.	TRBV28	TGTGCCAGCAGTAGCGACAGTCACGACACCGGGGAGCTGTTTTTT	CASSSDSHDTGELFF
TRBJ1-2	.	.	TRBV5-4	TGTGCCAGCAGCTCGACCAACTATGGCTACACCTTC	CASSSTNYGYTF
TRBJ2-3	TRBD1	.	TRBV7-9	TGTGCCAGCAGACATGGGACAGCCCCAGATACGCAGTATTTT	CASRHGTAPDTQYF
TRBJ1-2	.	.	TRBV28	TGTGCCAGCAGCCGCTCGGCAGGGGAGACCTATGGCTACACCTTC	CASSRSAGETYGYTF
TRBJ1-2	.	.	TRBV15	TGTGCCACCAGCAGAGATCTGGGTATGCAATATGGCTACACCTTC	CATSRDLGMQYGYTF
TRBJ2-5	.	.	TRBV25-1	TGTGCCAGCAGTGAATATCGTGGGACCCAGTACTTC	CASSEYRGTQYF
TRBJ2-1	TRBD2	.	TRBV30	TGTGCCTGGAGTGCTGGGACTAGCGGGGGCAATGAGCAGTTCTTC	CAWSAGTSGGNEQFF
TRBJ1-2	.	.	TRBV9	TGTGCCAGCAGAGGCGGATCGTCGGACTATGGCTACACCTTC	CASRGGSSDYGYTF
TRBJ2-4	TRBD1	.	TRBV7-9	TGTGCCAGCAGCGCGTCCGGGACAGGGGGATTAGGGAACATTCAGTACTTC	CASSASGTGGLGNIQYF
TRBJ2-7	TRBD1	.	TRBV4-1	TGCGCCAGCAGCCAACCCCACCGGGACAGGGAGGGGTACGAGCAGTACTTC	CASSQPHRDREGYEQYF
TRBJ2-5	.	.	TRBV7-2	TGTGCCAGCAGCCCCAACGGGGCATCGGGAGAGACCCAGTACTTC	CASSPNGASGETQYF
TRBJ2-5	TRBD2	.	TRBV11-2	TGTGCCAGCAGCTCCCTCCTACAGCGGGGAGAGGAGACCCAGTACTTC	CASSSLLQRGEETQYF
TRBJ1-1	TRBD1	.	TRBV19	TGTGCCAGTAGTACGGACAGGGAAGCTTTCTTT	CASSTDREAFF
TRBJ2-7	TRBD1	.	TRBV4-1	TGCGCCAGCAGCCAATCCCCGGGACAGGGATCATACGAGCAGTACTTC	CASSQSPGQGSYEQYF
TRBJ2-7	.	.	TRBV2	TGTGCCAGCAGTGAAGGACAGCTCTACGAGCAGTACTTC	CASSEGQLYEQYF
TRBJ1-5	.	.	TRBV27	TGTGCCAGCAGTTTTTTAGGACAATCCCTTCACGATCAGCCCCAGCATTTT	CASSFLGQSLHDQPQHF
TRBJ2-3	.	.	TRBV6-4	TGTGCCAGCAGTTTGGGAGACACAGATACGCAGTATTTT	CASSLGDTDTQYF
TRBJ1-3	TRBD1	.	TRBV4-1	TGCGCCAGCAGCACTACATACAGGGGGACTGGAAACACCATATATTTT	CASSTTYRGTGNTIYF
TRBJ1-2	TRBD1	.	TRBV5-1	TGCGCCAGCAGCTTGCCAGGGGGCAACTATGGCTACACCTTC	CASSLPGGNYGYTF
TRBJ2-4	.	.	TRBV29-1	TGCAGCGTTGAAGATCAGGGGCGCGGGTCCAAAAACATTCAGTACTTC	CSVEDQGRGSKNIQYF
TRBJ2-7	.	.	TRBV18	TGTGCCAGCTCACCGGGATCTACGGGGTACGAGCAGTACTTC	CASSPGSTGYEQYF
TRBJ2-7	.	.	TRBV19	TGTGCCAGTGGGGACTCTCCCTACGAGCAGTACTTC	CASGDSPYEQYF
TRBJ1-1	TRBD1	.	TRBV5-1	TGCGCCAGCAGCTGGGGGACAGGGAGGGTCACTGAAGCTTTCTTT	CASSWGTGRVTEAFF
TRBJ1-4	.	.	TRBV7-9	TGTGCCAGCAGCTCCCCACAGGGTAATGAAAAACTGTTTTTT	CASSSPQGNEKLFF
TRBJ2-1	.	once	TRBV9	TGTGCCAGCAGCGCCCGGGGCAGTCCCGAGCAGTTCTTC	CASSARGSPEQFF
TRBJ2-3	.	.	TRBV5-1	TGCGCCAGCTCAGGGGGCACAGATACGCAGTATTTT	CASSGGTDTQYF
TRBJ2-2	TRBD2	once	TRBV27	TGTGCCAGCAGTCCCTTACTAGCGGGGGGGCGAACCGGGGAGCTGTTTTTT	CASSPLLAGGRTGELFF
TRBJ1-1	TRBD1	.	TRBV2	TGTGCCAGCAGCGACAGGGGGCAGAACACTGAAGCTTTCTTT	CASSDRGQNTEAFF
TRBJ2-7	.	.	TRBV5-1	TGCGCCAGCAGCTTGGAAATGGAGTACGAGCAGTACTTC	CASSLEMEYEQYF
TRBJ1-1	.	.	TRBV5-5	TGTGCCAGCAGCTTGGGAGCTTCCACTGAAGCTTTCTTT	CASSLGASTEAFF
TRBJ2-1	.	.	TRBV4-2	TGTGCCAGCAGCCAATCCGACGACTTCTACAATGAGCAGTTCTTC	CASSQSDDFYNEQFF
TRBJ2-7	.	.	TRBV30	TGTGCCTGGAGTGTATGGCAGGGTATGGCCTACGAGCAGTACTTC	CAWSVWQGMAYEQYF
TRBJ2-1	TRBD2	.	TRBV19	TGTGCCAGTAGTATCTTTAGCGGGCCCCCCGGGGATGAGCAGTTCTTC	CASSIFSGPPGDEQFF
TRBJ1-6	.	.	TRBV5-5	TGTGCCAGCAGCTCAGATACAGGGAATTGGTATAATTCACCCCTCCACTTT	CASSSDTGNWYNSPLHF
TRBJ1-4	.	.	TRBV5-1	TGCGCCAGCAGGCAAACAGTTAATGAAAAACTGTTTTTT	CASRQTVNEKLFF